Sequencing of this T cell receptor (beta chain) was carried out in a study of shared clonotypes between healthy human individuals. Researchers ran the assay at a deep level. The data were produced by immunoSEQ multiplex PCR, yet TCRdb's version contains in-frame clones alone and is incomplete. In the table there are over 2,000,000 clones, 85% to 95% of which are singletons. Findings and limits, study-wide: Across subsets, estimated richness was generally greater for naive than for memory populations.

Remarks on this clone: Its antigen is still unknown.

Positively selected for CCR7, the CD45RO-negative cells used as naive CD8 cells excluded terminally differentiated effector memory CD45RA+ cells. The TCR originated in a man aged 18 to 35 in good health. Some clones in this sample may be carry-over from other donors' samples. Sequencing input: naive CD8+ T cells from PBMCs.

The CDR3 nucleotides are TGTGCCAGCAGCTTAGCTACTAAAGCCACCTTCTACGAGCAGTACTTC. This codes for CASSLATKATFYEQYF. The chain uses TRBV7-3 and TRBJ2-7; D is unresolved. The CDR3 is made up of 16 amino acids. V lost 2 bases and J lost 3, with 17 bases in between. The germline gives CDR1 SGHTA, CDR2 FQGTGA.